The clone carrying this TCR beta chain was found once. Its target is not known. Compared with germline, one end of the junction differs, possibly owing to a read error. Germline CDR1 is MNHNY and CDR2 is SVGAGI (reference sequence). The CDR3 is 13 amino acids. This sample is part of a study of cytomegalovirus exposure and HLA in healthy donors. Notes on the study in general: Later analysis identified a missense DCLRE1C variant that was linked to TCR beta V- and J-gene trimming. A later analysis linked fewer than 20,000 TCR beta sequences to HLA alleles at 0.05 false discovery rate.

13 Jbeta primers and 60 Vbeta primers were used for the PCR. Assay used: immunoSEQ multiplex PCR; TCRdb lists only in-frame clones, some missing. The sample records 150,000 to 200,000 clones, about 85% being singletons. The V gene is TRBV6-6, the J gene TRBJ1-1, with 7 bases fitting TRBD1. This clonotype originated in a woman aged 45 to 65 in good health and CMV-seronegative. The sample was PBMCs. The CDR3, as DNA: TGTGCCAGCAGTACGGGACAGAACTCTGAAGCTTTCTTT. Its protein is CASSTGQNSEAFF.